Here is one T cell receptor beta chain with its context. This entry comes from a study of blood T cell repertoires in COVID-19. The V end was cut by 5 bases, the J end by 3 bases, with 8 bases between. Germline V gene sequence: CDR1 KGHSH, CDR2 LQKENI. This CDR3 region has 13 residues. Measured with immunoSEQ multiplex PCR; TCRdb has only the in-frame clones, and not every one. This table holds about 68,000 clones, roughly 84% found once. The clonotype was recovered from a man aged 45-65 years with acute or convalescent COVID-19. Sequences were obtained from peripheral blood. V and J are TRBV18 and TRBJ2-1; the D gene is possibly TRBD2 (5 bases). CDR3 coding DNA: TGTGCCAGCTCAGTCGGGGACTACAATGAGCAGTTCTTC. As protein: CASSVGDYNEQFF.